This T cell receptor (beta chain) was recovered during a study of OX40 agonist ivuxolimab in advanced cancers. Study-wide context: Patients were infused with ivuxolimab every 2 weeks at 0.01 to 10 mg/kg. Three patients, one with hepatocellular carcinoma and two with cutaneous melanoma, achieved partial responses.

Using immunoSEQ multiplex PCR, the repertoire was profiled, and TCRdb retains in-frame clones only, with some absent. The table includes 83,000 or so clones, about 88% detected once. As for this clone: The antigen is undetermined.

This CDR3 has 15 amino acids. Germline-derived CDR1 and CDR2 are SGHDT and YYEEEE. V was pared by 4 bases and J by 5 bases, with 18 bases between. Notes on the study in general: It was not determined which antigens were specifically recognized by the peripheral T cells that had undergone clonal expansion.

This rearrangement joins TRBV5-6 to TRBJ1-2; perhaps TRBD1 as D (6 bases). This specimen consisted of CD4+ or CD8+ T cells sorted from blood, obtained in a trial of the OX40 agonist ivuxolimab. The TCR was taken from an adult with an advanced solid tumor such as melanoma, head and neck, liver or kidney cancer. CDR3 nucleotide sequence: TGTGCCAGCAGCCTTAGACAGTCAGGGGAGTATGGCTACACCTTC. The encoded protein is CASSLRQSGEYGYTF.